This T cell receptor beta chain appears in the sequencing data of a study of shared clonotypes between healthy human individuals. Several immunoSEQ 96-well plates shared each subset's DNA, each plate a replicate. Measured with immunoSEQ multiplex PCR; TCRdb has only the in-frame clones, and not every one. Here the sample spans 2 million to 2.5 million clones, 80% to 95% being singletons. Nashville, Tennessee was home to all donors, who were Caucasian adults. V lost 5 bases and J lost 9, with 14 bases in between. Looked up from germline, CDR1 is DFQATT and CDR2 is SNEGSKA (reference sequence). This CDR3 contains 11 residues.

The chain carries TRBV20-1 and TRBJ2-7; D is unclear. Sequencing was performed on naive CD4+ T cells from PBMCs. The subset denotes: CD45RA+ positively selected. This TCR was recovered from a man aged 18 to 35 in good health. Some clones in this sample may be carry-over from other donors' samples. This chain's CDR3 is CSASERSGQYF. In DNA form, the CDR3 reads TGCAGTGCTTCAGAGCGTAGTGGGCAGTACTTC.